These 31 T cell receptor beta chains were sequenced from one sample in a study of T cell responses to AZD1222 COVID-19 vaccine. The assay was immunoSEQ multiplex PCR, and TCRdb's table has in-frame clones only and misses some. The data contain around 120,000 clones, over 85% of them seen just once; the ten biggest clones take up approximately 8.4%. This sample comprised peripheral blood, obtained on day 0 of AZD1222 vaccination. The receptors derive from an adult in good health.

V is TRBV28 and J is TRBJ1-1; 7 bases line up with TRBD1. This CDR3 is 15 amino acids long. Germline V gives CDR1 MDHEN, CDR2 SYDVKM. Trimming cost V 4 bases and J 3 bases; bases outside gene matches: 8. CDR3 residues: CASSWRKGAHTEAFF. The CDR3 DNA follows: TGTGCCAGCAGTTGGCGGAAGGGGGCACACACTGAAGCTTTCTTT.

J is TRBJ2-7 and V is TRBV28, with a possible D match to TRBD2 (6 bases). With 6 bases removed from V and 0 bases from J, the gap between germline ends came to 33 bases. CDR3 length: 21 residues. Looked up from germline, CDR1 is MDHEN and CDR2 is SYDVKM. This CDR3 reads CASSSPWEVEGGNNPSYEQYF. CDR3 DNA: TGTGCCAGCAGCTCTCCCTGGGAGGTGGAAGGCGGGAACAACCCCTCCTACGAGCAGTACTTC.

The CDR3 spells CASSKDPHRNTIYF. CDR3 DNA: TGTGCCAGCAGCAAAGACCCCCATAGAAACACCATATATTTT. The rearrangement joins TRBV21-1 to TRBJ1-3. TRBV21-1 is noted as a pseudogene. This CDR3 comprises 14 residues.

The V call is TRBV6-1, the J call TRBJ1-5; D remains unclear. This CDR3 contains 15 residues. Deletions cut 1 base from V and 7 bases from J, with 14 bases between. Germline CDR1 and CDR2: MNHNS and SASEGT. The CDR3 protein is CASSEDSGPGQPQHF. As DNA, the CDR3 is TGTGCCAGCAGTGAAGATAGCGGTCCTGGGCAGCCCCAGCATTTT.

This clone came up once. The chain has TRBV3-1 (or the pseudogene TRBV3-2) and TRBJ1-6, with a weak D call TRBD1 (5 bases). Per germline, CDR1 LGHDT and CDR2 YNNKEL (reference sequence). There are 16 residues in the CDR3. V was shortened by 0 bases and J by 9 bases, with 15 bases between the two germline ends. CDR3 amino acids: CASSQDLWGRSSPLHF. The CDR3 DNA reads TGTGCCAGCAGCCAAGATCTCTGGGGCAGAAGTTCACCCCTCCACTTT.

V is TRBV19 and J is TRBJ2-3; D perhaps matches TRBD2 (5 bases). Per germline, CDR1 LNHDA and CDR2 SQIVND (reference sequence). CDR3 length equals 15 residues. The V end was cut by 7 bases, the J end by 0 bases, with 14 bases between. Here the CDR3 reads CASTLGSVSTDTQYF. CDR3 DNA sequence: TGTGCCAGTACCCTGGGTAGCGTGAGCACAGATACGCAGTATTTT.

Details on this clone: The germline gene is not matched at one end of the junction; a read error may be the cause. The rearrangement uses TRBV28 and TRBJ1-2; tentatively, D is TRBD1 (5 bases). This CDR3 spans 14 amino acids. Looked up from germline, CDR1 is MDHEN and CDR2 is SYDVKM. The CDR3 region is CASRSRGRGGQDDF. The CDR3, as DNA: TGTGCCAGCAGGAGTAGGGGAAGGGGCGGCCAAGACGACTTC.

This sequence joins TRBV10-2 and TRBJ1-4; D gene uncertain. Germline V gene lookup returns CDR1 WSHSY and CDR2 SAAADI. Trimming stripped 5 bases from V and 0 bases from J, with 7 bases between. This CDR3 has 14 amino acids. This chain's CDR3 is CASSPFATNEKLFF. For the CDR3, the DNA is TGCGCCAGCAGTCCTTTTGCAACTAATGAAAAACTGTTTTTT.

The V call is TRBV2, the J call TRBJ2-2; a possible D gene is TRBD2 (5 bases). Germline CDR1 is SNHLY and CDR2 is FYNNEI. The CDR3 loop spans 13 amino acids. Trimming left V 7 bases short and J 5 bases short, with 11 bases between. Here the CDR3 DNA reads TGTGCCAGCACGTACGGGATGACCGGGGAGCTGTTTTTT. The encoded protein is CASTYGMTGELFF.

This sequence joins TRBV19 and TRBJ2-1; the D gene is possibly TRBD2 (6 bases). This CDR3 contains 16 residues. Germline V lookup: CDR1 LNHDA, CDR2 SQIVND (reference sequence). The V end lost 3 bases, the J end lost 0 bases, and 12 bases lay between the germline ends. The CDR3 sequence is CASSIIAASSYNEQFF. In DNA form, the CDR3 reads TGTGCCAGTAGTATTATAGCGGCGAGCTCCTACAATGAGCAGTTCTTC.

The chain is built from TRBV30 and TRBJ1-2; TRBD1 agrees at 7 bases. Per germline, CDR1 GTSNPN and CDR2 SVGIG (reference sequence). The ends lost 3 bases at V and 4 bases at J; junction bases unmatched: 14. The CDR3 runs 16 residues. CDR3 loop: CAWRKQGSDRGYGYTF. The CDR3 region has the DNA TGTGCCTGGAGGAAACAGGGGTCCGATCGCGGCTATGGCTACACCTTC.

In this sample, this clone turned up a few times. V usage is TRBV28 and J usage is TRBJ2-2, with a weak D call TRBD2 (5 bases). Germline CDR1 MDHEN, CDR2 SYDVKM. The CDR3 runs 14 residues. The V gene lost 3 bases and the J gene lost 6 bases, with 11 bases spanning the gap. The CDR3 is CASSFSRVSGELFF. CDR3 DNA: TGTGCCAGCAGTTTCTCGCGGGTATCCGGGGAGCTGTTTTTT.

The CDR3 sequence: CASSSPRTNTEAFF. DNA for the CDR3: TGTGCCAGCAGCTCCCCCCGGACAAACACTGAAGCTTTCTTT. J is TRBJ1-1 and V is TRBV7-8; TRBD1 is a possible D gene (5 bases). Germline assignment: CDR1 SGHVS and CDR2 FQNEAQ. V gave up 4 bases and J gave up 2 bases, with 11 bases separating them. This CDR3 is 14 amino acids long.

The gene calls are TRBV10-2 and TRBJ2-1; perhaps TRBD2 as D (6 bases). Germline V gene data show CDR1 as WSHSY and CDR2 as SAAADI. CDR3 size: 14 residues. The V and J ends lost 1 base and 9 bases respectively, with 13 bases between them. DNA for the CDR3: TGCGCCAGCAGTGAGTTACTAGCCCTCGGTGAGCAGTTCTTC. Its protein is CASSELLALGEQFF.

This clone was counted a single time. The genes are TRBV5-1 and TRBJ1-1; 8 nucleotides agree with TRBD1. Per germline, CDR1 SGHRS and CDR2 YFSETQ. This CDR3 spans 15 amino acids. Unmatched junction bases numbered 7, after V lost 0 bases and J lost 6 bases. The CDR3 reads CASSLGTGFVSEAFF. As DNA, the CDR3 is TGCGCCAGCAGCTTGGGGACAGGGTTTGTTTCTGAAGCTTTCTTT.

This clone has a single count. The CDR3 reads CASGQRAGGYTF. CDR3 DNA: TGTGCCAGCGGTCAAAGGGCCGGTGGCTACACCTTC. The V gene is TRBV19, the J gene TRBJ1-2; D remains unclear. Deletions cut 9 bases from V and 7 bases from J, with 15 bases between. Per germline, CDR1 LNHDA and CDR2 SQIVND (reference sequence). The CDR3 totals 12 residues.

The chain joins TRBV3-1 (or the pseudogene TRBV3-2) to TRBJ1-6; D is unclear. This CDR3 is 14 amino acids long. The V and J ends lost 6 bases and 10 bases respectively, with 16 bases between them. The V gene's germline CDR1 is LGHDT and CDR2 YNNKEL (reference sequence). In DNA, the CDR3 is TGTGCCAGCAGTTTGACCGCTCTTAACTCACCCCTCCACTTT. Translated, it gives CASSLTALNSPLHF.

V usage is TRBV27 and J usage is TRBJ1-5; 8 positions match TRBD1. The CDR3 extends over 16 amino acids. The V gene's germline CDR1 is MNHEY and CDR2 SMNVEV (reference sequence). The junction had 12 bases not matched to a gene; V was cut back by 8 bases and J by 3 bases. The CDR3 region is CASSLGQGLPNQPQHF. CDR3 nucleotide sequence: TGTGCCAGCTCACTCGGACAGGGTCTTCCCAATCAGCCCCAGCATTTT.

V is TRBV2 and J is TRBJ2-3; 8 bases line up with TRBD2. The V gene's germline CDR1 is SNHLY and CDR2 FYNNEI. Germline trimming cut 5 bases from V and 0 bases from J; bases unmatched to any gene: 7. This CDR3 region has 16 residues. This CDR3 reads CASSSFSGVSTDTQYF. The CDR3 nucleotides are TGTGCCAGCAGTTCCTTTAGCGGGGTTAGCACAGATACGCAGTATTTT. Looking up the rest from reference TRBV2 and TRBJ2-3 gives the full variable domain: EPEVTQTPSHQVTQMGQEVILRCVPISNHLYFYWYRQILGQKVEFLVSFYNNEISEKSEIFDDQFSVERPDGSNFTLKIRSTKLEDSAMYFCASSSFSGVSTDTQYFGPGTRLTVL.

The chain's CDR3 is CASGAGTGVTGELFF. In nucleotides, the CDR3 is TGTGCCAGCGGCGCCGGGACAGGGGTCACCGGGGAGCTGTTTTTT. The chain joins TRBV5-8 to TRBJ2-2; 10 bases fit TRBD1. The CDR3 spans 15 residues. V lost 7 bases and J lost 4; bases outside the gene matches: 7. In germline, CDR1 is SGHTS, CDR2 YDEGEE.

A note on this clone: Other DNA sequences in this sample translate to the same CDR3. The chain joins TRBV9 to TRBJ1-1; D is unresolved. The V gene lost 0 bases and the J gene lost 2 bases, with 5 bases spanning the gap. This CDR3 contains 13 residues. Looked up from germline, CDR1 is SGDLS and CDR2 is YYNGEE. CDR3 nucleotides: TGTGCCAGCAGCGTAGAGGTAAACACTGAAGCTTTCTTT. Translating gives CASSVEVNTEAFF.

The chain has TRBV6-1 and TRBJ1-3, with D perhaps TRBD1 (6 bases). The CDR3 has 18 amino acids. Germline V gene lookup returns CDR1 MNHNS and CDR2 SASEGT. Trimming took off 2 bases at V and 3 bases at J, with 20 bases between the two ends. The CDR3 coding sequence is TGTGCCAGCAGTGAATACCATAGCATTACAGGGTTTGGAAACACCATATATTTT. Protein: CASSEYHSITGFGNTIYF.

The rearrangement joins TRBV6-6 to TRBJ2-7; TRBD1 aligns across 7 bases. V trimming: 7 bases; J trimming: 2 bases; junction bases outside the gene matches: 8. The CDR3 sequence is 14 residues long. Germline values: CDR1 MNHNY, CDR2 SVGAGI (reference sequence). CDR3: CASTIDRVTYEQYF. The CDR3 coding sequence is TGTGCCAGCACCATCGACAGGGTTACCTACGAGCAGTACTTC.

This clone was seen only once. The V call is TRBV14, the J call TRBJ1-1; D remains unclear. Germline lookup yields CDR1 SGHDN and CDR2 FVKESK. The CDR3 extends over 14 amino acids. V lost 4 bases to trimming and J lost 0 bases, with 9 bases between them. CDR3 loop: CASSLPGVNTEAFF. CDR3 bases: TGTGCCAGCAGCCTACCTGGCGTGAACACTGAAGCTTTCTTT.

The CDR3 spells CASSLSTLSGANVLTF. CDR3 DNA sequence: TGTGCCAGCAGCTTAAGTACCCTCTCTGGGGCCAACGTCCTGACTTTC. The chain employs TRBV7-8 and TRBJ2-6; D gene uncertain. Germline CDR1 is SGHVS and CDR2 is FQNEAQ. V lost 2 bases to trimming and J lost 0 bases, with 8 bases between them. CDR3 length equals 16 residues.

The chain uses TRBV15 and TRBJ2-2; 14 bases fit TRBD2. Trimming cost V 1 base and J 5 bases; bases outside gene matches: 6. This CDR3 has 18 residues. Looked up from germline, CDR1 is LNHNV and CDR2 is YYDKDF (reference sequence). The CDR3 loop is CATSRVGTSGSFTGELFF. CDR3 in DNA: TGTGCCACCAGCAGAGTGGGGACTAGCGGGAGCTTTACCGGGGAGCTGTTTTTT.

The chain links TRBV18 to TRBJ2-1; 11 nucleotides agree with TRBD2. Losses at the gene ends were 2 bases for V and 10 bases for J; bases not matched to a gene: 4. The CDR3 sequence is 14 residues long. The germline CDR1 and CDR2 sequences are KGHSH and LQKENI. CDR3: CASSPTSGRNEQFF. CDR3 sequence (DNA): TGTGCCAGCTCACCAACTAGCGGGAGAAACGAGCAGTTCTTC.

This chain joins TRBV18 and TRBJ1-6; TRBD1 agrees at 7 bases. V shed 2 bases, J shed 7 bases, and the junction held 2 bases outside the gene matches. Germline V gene data show CDR1 as KGHSH and CDR2 as LQKENI. This CDR3 is built from 14 residues. CDR3 coding DNA: TGTGCCAGCTCACCAGACAGGGTAAATTCACCCCTCCACTTT. Amino acids: CASSPDRVNSPLHF.

The V call is TRBV7-9, the J call TRBJ1-2; D uncertain. Trimming took off 1 base at V and 4 bases at J, with 4 bases between the two ends. The germline V gene encodes CDR1 SEHNR and CDR2 FQNEAQ (reference sequence). The CDR3 totals 12 residues. CDR3 region: CASSLDSYGYTF. In DNA, the CDR3 is TGTGCCAGCAGCTTAGACAGCTATGGCTACACCTTC.

The chain has TRBV2 and TRBJ2-2; D unclear. The germline V and J ends were trimmed by 4 bases and 1 base, with 7 bases remaining between them. Looked up from germline, CDR1 is SNHLY and CDR2 is FYNNEI. The CDR3 length is 14 residues. CDR3 sequence: CASSVGRNTGELFF. In DNA, the CDR3 is TGTGCCAGCAGTGTGGGCCGGAACACCGGGGAGCTGTTTTTT.

The genes are TRBV7-9 and TRBJ1-6, with TRBD1 as a possible D gene (6 bases). The CDR3 is 16 amino acids. Germline-derived CDR1 and CDR2 are SEHNR and FQNEAQ (reference sequence). The V end lost 1 base, the J end lost 7 bases, and 14 bases lay between the germline ends. Here the CDR3 reads CASSLGGGHPNSPLHF. CDR3 in DNA: TGTGCCAGCAGCTTAGGGGGGGGGCATCCGAATTCACCCCTCCACTTT. Full variable domain (outside the CDR3, taken from reference TRBV7-9 and TRBJ1-6): DTGVSQNPRHKITKRGQNVTFRCDPISEHNRLYWYRQTLGQGPEFLTYFQNEAQLEKSRLLSDRFSAERPKGSFSTLEIQRTEQGDSAMYLCASSLGGGHPNSPLHFGNGTRLTVT.